This passage covers 32 T cell receptor beta chains from one sample sequenced in a study of T cell responses to AZD1222 COVID-19 vaccine. Measured with immunoSEQ multiplex PCR; TCRdb has only the in-frame clones, and not every one. The sample has approximately 160,000 clones; around 92% are singletons. This sample comprised peripheral blood, obtained on day 0 of AZD1222 vaccination. These receptor sequences come from an adult in good health.

The chain combines TRBV18 with TRBJ1-1, with D possibly TRBD1 on 6 matching bases. Between the trimmed V and J ends, which lost 0 bases and 3 bases, there was a span of 14 bases. Germline loops: CDR1 KGHSH, CDR2 LQKENI. This CDR3 is built from 16 residues. CDR3 residues: CASSPPVRTDYTEAFF. CDR3 nucleotide sequence: TGTGCCAGCTCACCACCGGTAAGGACAGACTACACTGAAGCTTTCTTT.

The gene calls are TRBV4-1 and TRBJ1-2; D not certain. V lost 0 bases and J 3 bases, leaving 14 bases between the germline ends. CDR3 length: 16 amino acids. Germline V CDR1 and CDR2: MGHRA, YSYEKL. The CDR3 nucleotides are TGCGCCAGCAGCCAAGATAGGAGGGTTGAGTACTATGGCTACACCTTC. It encodes CASSQDRRVEYYGYTF.

V usage is TRBV30 and J usage is TRBJ2-2; D is unresolved. Trimming shortened V by 4 bases and J by 1 base, and 7 bases separated the two germline ends. The CDR3 is made up of 13 amino acids. Germline values: CDR1 GTSNPN, CDR2 SVGIG (reference sequence). This chain's CDR3 is CAWKDKNTGELFF. DNA of the CDR3: TGTGCCTGGAAAGATAAGAACACCGGGGAGCTGTTTTTT.

The chain links TRBV30 to TRBJ2-2; maybe TRBD1 (5 bases). Germline CDR1 is GTSNPN and CDR2 is SVGIG (reference sequence). The CDR3 loop spans 12 amino acids. Trimming took off 5 bases at V and 1 base at J, with 5 bases between the two ends. Here the CDR3 DNA reads TGTGCCTGGGGACAGAACACCGGGGAGCTGTTTTTT. This sequence encodes CAWGQNTGELFF.

The chain couples TRBV20-1 to TRBJ1-2; the D is unclear. CDR1 and CDR2 from the germline V gene are DFQATT and SNEGSKA (reference sequence). V was shortened by 3 bases and J by 8 bases, with 22 bases between the two germline ends. The CDR3 sequence is 15 residues long. In DNA form, the CDR3 reads TGCAGTGCTAGTGTCCCATGGCAGGCCCTACTAGGCTACACCTTC. It encodes CSASVPWQALLGYTF.

The V and J genes are TRBV19 and TRBJ2-5; D may be TRBD2 (5 bases). There are 15 residues in the CDR3. CDR1 is LNHDA, CDR2 SQIVND, per germline (reference sequence). The V end lost 7 bases, the J end lost 5 bases, and 20 bases lay between the germline ends. CDR3 residues: CASNNRGLGRETQYF. Here the CDR3 DNA reads TGTGCCAGTAATAATCGGGGTTTGGGTAGGGAGACCCAGTACTTC.

The J gene is TRBJ2-5, the V gene TRBV7-9, with unresolved D. CDR3 size: 14 residues. Trimming took off 2 bases at V and 5 bases at J, with 12 bases between the two ends. The germline V gene encodes CDR1 SEHNR and CDR2 FQNEAQ (reference sequence). CDR3 region: CASSLWAKGETQYF. The CDR3 region has the DNA TGTGCCAGCAGCTTATGGGCCAAAGGGGAGACCCAGTACTTC.

This sequence joins TRBV3-1 (or the pseudogene TRBV3-2) and TRBJ1-2, with no clear D. This CDR3 is 15 amino acids long. In germline, CDR1 is LGHDT, CDR2 YNNKEL (reference sequence). The ends were cut back, 4 bases at V and 3 bases at J, with 15 bases in the middle. CDR3 nucleotides: TGTGCCAGCAGCCCTACACAGAGTTTGGACTATGGCTACACCTTC. Protein sequence: CASSPTQSLDYGYTF.

The chain combines TRBV19 with TRBJ1-5; D not resolved. Trimming pared 4 bases from V and 6 bases from J, leaving 7 bases between. This CDR3 region has 12 residues. Looked up from germline, CDR1 is LNHDA and CDR2 is SQIVND (reference sequence). CDR3 sequence (DNA): TGTGCCAGTAGTAACTACCCTCAGCCCCAGCATTTT. This translates into CASSNYPQPQHF.

The chain's CDR3 is CASSPTPPTDTQYF. The CDR3 DNA sequence: TGCGCCAGCAGCCCGACCCCCCCGACAGATACGCAGTATTTT. The chain employs TRBV5-1 and TRBJ2-3, with D hard to call. Germline CDR1 SGHRS, CDR2 YFSETQ. The CDR3 is 14 residues long. V was shortened by 4 bases and J by 3 bases, with 12 bases between the two germline ends.

V gene TRBV3-1 (or the pseudogene TRBV3-2) combines with J gene TRBJ2-7, with TRBD1 identical over 9 bases. CDR1 and CDR2 (germline): LGHDT, YNNKEL (reference sequence). The CDR3 extends over 15 amino acids. V was clipped by 1 base and J by 4 bases; unmatched bases: 5. CDR3: CASSQAPDRGYEQYF. CDR3 nucleotide sequence: TGTGCCAGCAGCCAAGCCCCGGACAGGGGTTACGAGCAGTACTTC.

CDR3 amino acids: CASSEGFWTGMRSGNTIYF. CDR3 DNA sequence: TGTGCCAGCAGTGAAGGGTTCTGGACAGGGATGAGGTCTGGAAACACCATATATTTT. The chain couples TRBV6-1 to TRBJ1-3; the match to TRBD1 covers 8 bases. This CDR3 has 19 amino acids. The junction had 12 bases not matched to a gene; V was cut back by 1 base and J by 1 base. Germline assignment: CDR1 MNHNS and CDR2 SASEGT.

The chain links TRBV5-1 to TRBJ2-5; D not certain. This CDR3 is built from 13 residues. The V gene lost 0 bases and the J gene lost 2 bases, with 5 bases spanning the gap. Germline CDR1 reads SGHRS; CDR2 reads YFSETQ. The CDR3 here is CASSLDRQETQYF. The CDR3 nucleotides read TGCGCCAGCAGCTTGGACAGACAAGAGACCCAGTACTTC.

This chain links TRBV18 with TRBJ1-3; D is ambiguous. CDR3 length equals 13 residues. V was clipped by 0 bases and J by 4 bases, with 4 bases between them. CDR1 and CDR2 (germline): KGHSH, LQKENI. CDR3 coding DNA: TGTGCCAGCTCACCACCGGGGGGAAACACCATATATTTT. As protein: CASSPPGGNTIYF.

The table lists this clone with a count of one. This sequence joins TRBV5-1 and TRBJ1-3; 8 nucleotides align to TRBD1. V shed 0 bases and J 0 bases; nucleotides not matched to a gene: 2. Per the germline V gene, CDR1 is SGHRS and CDR2 is YFSETQ. The CDR3 is made up of 16 amino acids. The CDR3 loop reads CASSLVGQGSGNTIYF. The CDR3 nucleotides read TGCGCCAGCAGCTTGGTAGGACAGGGCTCTGGAAACACCATATATTTT.

This chain joins TRBV7-9 and TRBJ1-5; D unresolved. This CDR3 comprises 13 residues. Germline V gene data show CDR1 as SEHNR and CDR2 as FQNEAQ (reference sequence). With 5 bases removed from V and 5 bases from J, the gap between germline ends came to 10 bases. The CDR3 DNA sequence: TGTGCCAGCAGCAAGGACGGAGATCAGCCCCAGCATTTT. Residues: CASSKDGDQPQHF.

This chain connects TRBV6-5 to TRBJ1-2, with D tentatively TRBD1 (6 bases). Between the trimmed V and J ends, which lost 8 bases and 2 bases, there was a span of 18 bases. CDR1 and CDR2 from the germline V gene are MNHEY and SVGAGI. This CDR3 spans 15 amino acids. The CDR3: CASPRPGQTNYGYTF. The CDR3 DNA reads TGTGCCAGCCCCCGCCCAGGACAGACAAACTATGGCTACACCTTC.

The chain combines TRBV4-3 with TRBJ1-2; 10 nucleotides agree with TRBD1. Germline V gives CDR1 LGHNA, CDR2 YSLEER. The CDR3 runs 17 residues. V lost 1 base and J lost 7; bases outside the gene matches: 12. The DNA for the CDR3 is TGCGCCAGCAGCCAAGTACTTTTCCGGGACAGGGGCTCTGGCTACACCTTC. Protein: CASSQVLFRDRGSGYTF.

This chain uses TRBV6-5 with TRBJ1-3; D possibly corresponds to TRBD1 (6 bases). Trimming cost V 10 bases and J 3 bases, with 10 bases left between them. The germline CDR1 and CDR2 sequences are MNHEY and SVGAGI. The CDR3 length is 12 residues. This CDR3 reads CATSGVGNTIYF. Written as DNA, the CDR3 is TGTGCCACCTCAGGGGTTGGAAACACCATATATTTT.

This chain connects TRBV5-4 to TRBJ1-5; D gene uncertain. The V gene lost 0 bases and the J gene lost 0 bases, with 7 bases spanning the gap. Germline-derived CDR1 and CDR2 are SGHNT and YYREEE (reference sequence). The CDR3 spans 15 residues. The CDR3 loop is CASSLGRSSNQPQHF. The DNA of the CDR3 is TGTGCCAGCAGCTTGGGACGGAGTAGCAATCAGCCCCAGCATTTT.

The chain combines TRBV6-5 with TRBJ2-7; D unclear. Between the trimmed V and J ends, which lost 7 bases and 2 bases, there was a span of 18 bases. Germline V CDR1 and CDR2: MNHEY, SVGAGI. The CDR3 has 15 amino acids. The CDR3 sequence: CASNLRRHFPYEQYF. For the CDR3, the DNA is TGTGCCAGCAACTTGAGGCGTCATTTCCCCTACGAGCAGTACTTC.

The rearrangement links TRBV13 to TRBJ1-4, with no clear D. The CDR3 consists of 13 residues. Germline values: CDR1 PRHDT, CDR2 FYEKMQ (reference sequence). V lost 2 bases and J 6 bases, leaving 7 bases between the germline ends. The CDR3 is CASSLYMDEKLFF. For the CDR3, the DNA is TGTGCCAGCAGCTTATACATGGATGAAAAACTGTTTTTT.

The chain carries TRBV11-3 and TRBJ1-2, with D maybe TRBD1 (6 bases). The germline CDR1 and CDR2 sequences are SGHNT and YENEEA. The germline V and J ends were trimmed by 6 bases and 5 bases, with 19 bases remaining between them. This CDR3 spans 15 amino acids. Here the CDR3 DNA reads TGTGCCAGCAGGCCGGACCAGGGGTTTAGGTATGGCTACACCTTC. This translates into CASRPDQGFRYGYTF.

The V gene is TRBV6-5, the J gene TRBJ1-2; D gene unclear. The CDR3 sequence is 13 residues long. Trimming took 2 bases from V and 1 from J, leaving 5 bases between them. From germline, CDR1 is MNHEY and CDR2 SVGAGI. The CDR3 protein is CASSYSYNYGYTF. CDR3 sequence (DNA): TGTGCCAGCAGTTACAGCTATAACTATGGCTACACCTTC.

This sequence joins TRBV19 and TRBJ1-4; the match to TRBD1 covers 9 bases. From germline, CDR1 is LNHDA and CDR2 SQIVND (reference sequence). CDR3 length: 16 amino acids. Trimming at V came to 8 bases and at J to 0 bases, leaving 7 bases not matched to a gene. The CDR3 loop is CASRGTGLATNEKLFF. The CDR3 DNA sequence: TGTGCCAGTCGGGGGACAGGGCTAGCAACTAATGAAAAACTGTTTTTT.

The sample holds one count of this clone. J is TRBJ2-5 and V is TRBV9; D possibly corresponds to TRBD2 (6 bases). The CDR3 loop spans 14 amino acids. Germline CDR1 is SGDLS and CDR2 is YYNGEE. V was shortened by 0 bases and J by 2 bases, with 8 bases between the two germline ends. This CDR3 is CASSVDSGQETQYF. The CDR3 coding sequence is TGTGCCAGCAGCGTAGATAGCGGACAAGAGACCCAGTACTTC.

The chain employs TRBV3-1 (or the pseudogene TRBV3-2) and TRBJ1-2, with TRBD1 as a possible D gene (5 bases). The V gene lost 5 bases and the J gene lost 7 bases, with 20 bases spanning the gap. The CDR3 sequence is 15 residues long. Germline V gives CDR1 LGHDT, CDR2 YNNKEL (reference sequence). Written as DNA, the CDR3 is TGTGCCAGCAGCTACTTAACGGAGTTGGGGGGTGGCTACACCTTC. It encodes CASSYLTELGGGYTF.

This clone has more than one count but fewer than ten. The rearrangement joins TRBV4-1 to TRBJ1-6; D is undetermined. CDR1 is MGHRA and CDR2 is YSYEKL in the germline V gene. The CDR3 has 15 residues. Trimming removed 7 bases from V and 6 bases from J, with 16 bases in between. CDR3 loop: CASTTVARVNSPLHF. In nucleotides, the CDR3 is TGCGCCAGCACCACCGTAGCTAGGGTTAATTCACCCCTCCACTTT.

CDR3 sequence: CASSNSGGSNQPQHF. The CDR3 nucleotides read TGTGCCAGCAGCAATTCTGGGGGTAGCAATCAGCCCCAGCATTTT. The chain carries TRBV5-6 and TRBJ1-5, with D tentatively TRBD1 (5 bases). Germline CDR1 is SGHDT and CDR2 is YYEEEE. CDR3 size: 15 residues. Trimming removed 4 bases at V and 0 bases at J, with 11 bases between.

The V gene is TRBV7-9, the J gene TRBJ1-2; 8 bases line up with TRBD1. The CDR3 runs to 18 residues. V was pared by 4 bases and J by 4 bases, with 17 bases of the junction left unmatched. In germline, CDR1 is SEHNR, CDR2 FQNEAQ (reference sequence). CDR3: CASSSTRTGTGGIYGYTF. DNA for the CDR3: TGTGCCAGCAGCTCGACTCGGACCGGGACAGGTGGTATCTATGGCTACACCTTC. The variable domain in full, with the rest retrieved from reference TRBV7-9 and TRBJ1-2, is DTGVSQNPRHKITKRGQNVTFRCDPISEHNRLYWYRQTLGQGPEFLTYFQNEAQLEKSRLLSDRFSAERPKGSFSTLEIQRTEQGDSAMYLCASSSTRTGTGGIYGYTFGSGTRLTVV.

In its sample, this clone was seen a few times. The rearrangement joins TRBV2 to TRBJ2-2; 8 nucleotides agree with TRBD1. The V gene's germline CDR1 is SNHLY and CDR2 FYNNEI. Trimming took 4 bases from V and 2 from J; bases not matched to a gene: 3. This CDR3 region has 15 residues. The CDR3 DNA follows: TGTGCCAGCAGTGTGGACAGGGAAAACACCGGGGAGCTGTTTTTT. As protein: CASSVDRENTGELFF. Supplemented by reference TRBV2 and TRBJ2-2, the full variable domain reads EPEVTQTPSHQVTQMGQEVILRCVPISNHLYFYWYRQILGQKVEFLVSFYNNEISEKSEIFDDQFSVERPDGSNFTLKIRSTKLEDSAMYFCASSVDRENTGELFFGEGSRLTVL.

This chain joins TRBV5-1 and TRBJ1-1; D perhaps matches TRBD1 (5 bases). The CDR3 runs 13 residues. V was clipped by 7 bases and J by 0 bases, with 10 bases between them. Germline V gives CDR1 SGHRS, CDR2 YFSETQ. The CDR3 spells CASWGSMNTEAFF. CDR3 bases: TGCGCCAGCTGGGGCAGTATGAACACTGAAGCTTTCTTT.